These 29 T cell receptor beta chains were all obtained from the same sample, sequenced in a study of shared clonotypes between healthy human individuals. CD45RO-negative, CCR7-positively selected cells formed the naive CD8 fraction, excluding terminally differentiated effector memory CD45RA+ cells. Libraries were prepared by immunoSEQ multiplex PCR; TCRdb keeps only in-frame clonotypes and omits some of them. The sample shows some 2,000,000 clones, around 96% of them seen only once. The sequencing sample was made of naive CD8+ T cells sorted from blood. Every receptor here comes from a man between 18 and 29 years old in good health.

This sequence joins TRBV4-1 and TRBJ1-4; 7 bases are a match to TRBD1. Germline loops: CDR1 MGHRA, CDR2 YSYEKL. V shed 2 bases, J shed 3 bases, and the junction held 3 bases outside the gene matches. The CDR3 is 15 residues long. CDR3 loop: CASSQLQGPNEKLFF. The CDR3 DNA is TGCGCCAGCAGCCAATTACAGGGGCCTAATGAAAAACTGTTTTTT.

The chain carries TRBV6-5 and TRBJ1-2; no clear D. V lost 6 bases and J lost 6, with 11 bases in between. Germline V gene lookup returns CDR1 MNHEY and CDR2 SVGAGI. The CDR3 has 12 residues. The CDR3 loop is CASSPSGDGYTF. Written as DNA, the CDR3 is TGTGCCAGCAGCCCCTCCGGGGATGGCTACACCTTC.

Comment on this clone: Other DNA sequences in this specimen translate into the identical CDR3. The rearrangement links TRBV19 to TRBJ1-1; possible D gene TRBD1, 5 bases. The germline V gene has CDR1 LNHDA and CDR2 SQIVND (reference sequence). The CDR3 consists of 14 residues. Trimming took off 0 bases at V and 5 bases at J, with 10 bases between the two ends. This CDR3 is CASSIDLGGTEAFF. The CDR3 coding sequence is TGTGCCAGTAGTATAGATTTGGGGGGAACTGAAGCTTTCTTT.

The gene calls are TRBV4-3 and TRBJ1-3; D not certain. Germline V gives CDR1 LGHNA, CDR2 YSLEER. Between the trimmed V and J ends, which lost 0 bases and 0 bases, there was a span of 6 bases. This CDR3 region has 15 residues. The CDR3 nucleotides read TGCGCCAGCAGCCAAGATTCCCTCTCTGGAAACACCATATATTTT. This encodes CASSQDSLSGNTIYF.

The sample holds one count of this clone. This chain links TRBV27 with TRBJ2-7; no definite D call. Looked up from germline, CDR1 is MNHEY and CDR2 is SMNVEV (reference sequence). This CDR3 contains 13 residues. Deletions cut 3 bases from V and 4 bases from J, with 10 bases between. The CDR3 region has the DNA TGTGCCAGCAGTTTCGCGGCCCATTACGAGCAGTACTTC. It codes for CASSFAAHYEQYF.

The chain employs TRBV27 and TRBJ2-5, with TRBD2 matching 7 bases. This CDR3 has 16 residues. Germline CDR1 and CDR2: MNHEY and SMNVEV (reference sequence). J was trimmed by 2 bases and V by 2 bases; bases with no gene match: 8. The CDR3 protein is CASSLGRAGSQETQYF. The CDR3 nucleotides read TGTGCCAGCAGTTTAGGGAGGGCGGGGTCACAAGAGACCCAGTACTTC.

Of note for this clone: This same CDR3 is encoded by further DNA sequences in the sample. This chain uses TRBV28 with TRBJ1-1; the match to TRBD1 covers 9 bases. V dropped 6 bases and J dropped 4; count of bases not matched to a gene: 3. Germline loops: CDR1 MDHEN, CDR2 SYDVKM. The CDR3 spans 13 residues. The CDR3 DNA is TGTGCCAGCAGGCCGACAGGGGGCACTGAAGCTTTCTTT. As protein: CASRPTGGTEAFF.

This clone has only one observation. The genes are TRBV27 and TRBJ2-2, with D possibly matching TRBD1 (5 bases). Germline CDR1 is MNHEY and CDR2 is SMNVEV (reference sequence). The CDR3 loop spans 14 amino acids. Trimming cost V 8 bases and J 3 bases, with 13 bases left between them. The CDR3 nucleotides read TGTGCCAGCTCCTTAGGGGTCCACACCGGGGAGCTGTTTTTT. Protein: CASSLGVHTGELFF.

The chain's CDR3 is CASSAQLDTEAFF. The DNA for the CDR3 is TGTGCCAGTAGTGCCCAATTGGACACTGAAGCTTTCTTT. V gene TRBV19 combines with J gene TRBJ1-1; D is unresolved. Germline CDR1 LNHDA, CDR2 SQIVND (reference sequence). CDR3 length equals 13 residues. V dropped 5 bases and J dropped 3 bases, with 10 bases sitting between them.

Turning to this clone: The sample holds other DNA sequences that translate to the same CDR3. The gene calls are TRBV7-9 and TRBJ1-1; D gene ambiguous. The CDR3 has 12 residues. CDR1 is SEHNR and CDR2 is FQNEAQ in the germline V gene (reference sequence). Trimming pared 1 base from V and 8 bases from J, leaving 8 bases between. CDR3 loop: CASSLGGSEAFF. The DNA for the CDR3 is TGTGCCAGCAGCTTAGGGGGTTCCGAAGCTTTCTTT.

Turning to this clone: Other nucleotide sequences in the sample specify the same CDR3. This sequence joins TRBV19 and TRBJ2-7; 8 positions match TRBD1. V was clipped by 3 bases and J by 4 bases; unmatched bases: 5. Looked up from germline, CDR1 is LNHDA and CDR2 is SQIVND (reference sequence). This CDR3 comprises 14 residues. The CDR3 region is CASSIGTGSYEQYF. CDR3 DNA sequence: TGTGCCAGTAGTATCGGGACAGGCTCGTACGAGCAGTACTTC.

V usage is TRBV30 and J usage is TRBJ2-7, with D maybe TRBD1 (6 bases). In germline, CDR1 is GTSNPN, CDR2 SVGIG (reference sequence). Deletions cut 8 bases from V and 0 bases from J, with 17 bases between. This CDR3 is 14 amino acids long. The CDR3 nucleotides read TGTGCCGGAACAACAGGGAGAAGCTCCTACGAGCAGTACTTC. Translated, it gives CAGTTGRSSYEQYF. Filled out from reference TRBV30 and TRBJ2-7, the complete variable domain reads SQTIHQWPATLVQPVGSPLSLECTVEGTSNPNLYWYRQAAGRGLQLLFYSVGIGQISSEVPQNLSASRPQDRQFILSSKKLLLSDSGFYLCAGTTGRSSYEQYFGPGTRLTVT.

The J gene is TRBJ1-3, the V gene TRBV27; a weak D match, TRBD1 (5 bases). Germline-derived CDR1 and CDR2 are MNHEY and SMNVEV (reference sequence). V was trimmed by 0 bases and J by 3 bases, leaving 9 bases between them. There are 15 residues in the CDR3. For the CDR3, the DNA is TGTGCCAGCAGTTTATCCGCAGGGTATGGAAACACCATATATTTT. Its protein is CASSLSAGYGNTIYF.

The chain uses TRBV6-6 and TRBJ2-7; D tentatively reads TRBD1 or TRBD2 (6 bases each). Trimming cost V 10 bases and J 4 bases, with 11 bases left between them. CDR1 is MNHNY and CDR2 is SVGAGI in the germline V gene (reference sequence). This CDR3 comprises 11 residues. The CDR3: CATWGAYEQYF. Here the CDR3 DNA reads TGTGCCACCTGGGGGGCTTACGAGCAGTACTTC.

As regards this clone: Other DNA sequences in the sample encode the same CDR3. The V and J genes are TRBV27 and TRBJ1-5; tentatively, D is TRBD1 (5 bases). The germline V gene encodes CDR1 MNHEY and CDR2 SMNVEV (reference sequence). Trimming removed 2 bases from V and 4 bases from J, with 9 bases in between. The CDR3 covers 14 residues. The CDR3 region is CASSLLGGNQPQHF. The CDR3 region has the DNA TGTGCCAGCAGTTTACTGGGGGGGAATCAGCCCCAGCATTTT.

The chain uses TRBV30 and TRBJ2-1, with TRBD2 matching over 10 bases. Germline values: CDR1 GTSNPN, CDR2 SVGIG (reference sequence). Trimming took 5 bases from V and 6 from J; bases not matched to a gene: 10. The CDR3 totals 15 residues. CDR3 protein: CAWEGAGGPLNEQFF. CDR3 DNA sequence: TGTGCCTGGGAAGGAGCGGGGGGGCCGCTCAATGAGCAGTTCTTC.

This clone was seen just once. The sample has other DNA sequences that encode this CDR3 too. The genes are TRBV11-2 and TRBJ2-7; D uncertain. CDR3 length: 12 residues. From germline, CDR1 is SGHAT and CDR2 FQNNGV. Trimming stripped 5 bases from V and 3 bases from J, with 8 bases between. CDR3 in DNA: TGTGCCAGCAGCCCCCCCTTCTACGAGCAGTACTTC. Translated, it gives CASSPPFYEQYF.

The V gene is TRBV19, the J gene TRBJ2-2; 9 nucleotides match TRBD2. Per the germline V gene, CDR1 is LNHDA and CDR2 is SQIVND (reference sequence). The CDR3 runs 18 residues. The trim removed 4 bases at V and 1 base at J, leaving 10 bases unmatched. CDR3 DNA sequence: TGTGCCAGTAGTACCACATTAGCGGGGGTAGTGAACACCGGGGAGCTGTTTTTT. This codes for CASSTTLAGVVNTGELFF.

The J gene is TRBJ2-7, the V gene TRBV18; D perhaps matches TRBD1 (6 bases). CDR1 and CDR2 (germline): KGHSH, LQKENI. This CDR3 has 13 residues. V shed 5 bases and J shed 2 bases, with 10 bases lying between them. CDR3 region: CASSGDTTYEQYF. CDR3 bases: TGTGCCAGCTCAGGGGACACCACCTACGAGCAGTACTTC.

The V and J genes are TRBV27 and TRBJ2-5; D may correspond to TRBD1 or TRBD2 (5 bases each). This CDR3 is 16 amino acids long. Trimming took off 6 bases at V and 6 bases at J, with 23 bases between the two ends. Germline V CDR1 and CDR2: MNHEY, SMNVEV (reference sequence). This CDR3 is CASSPLEGNEGQTQYF. The CDR3 DNA reads as TGTGCCAGCAGCCCCCTCGAGGGTAATGAGGGGCAGACCCAGTACTTC.

The rearrangement uses TRBV7-9 and TRBJ2-5; no firm D call. Germline V CDR1 and CDR2: SEHNR, FQNEAQ (reference sequence). Trimming removed 0 bases from V and 5 bases from J, with 13 bases in between. The CDR3 length is 15 residues. As DNA, the CDR3 is TGTGCCAGCAGCTTAGCGCCTGGTCTTAGGGAGACCCAGTACTTC. Protein product: CASSLAPGLRETQYF.

The chain has TRBV6-1 and TRBJ1-1; no clear D gene. V dropped 9 bases and J dropped 6 bases, with 17 bases sitting between them. Germline lookup yields CDR1 MNHNS and CDR2 SASEGT. This CDR3 spans 13 amino acids. The DNA of the CDR3 is TGTGCCAGTGACGACACCCCGTCCTCTGAAGCTTTCTTT. This codes for CASDDTPSSEAFF.

V is TRBV5-1 and J is TRBJ1-6; D gene unclear. This CDR3 is 17 amino acids long. The V gene's germline CDR1 is SGHRS and CDR2 YFSETQ. The ends were cut back, 0 bases at V and 0 bases at J, with 10 bases in the middle. The CDR3: CASSLEPPSSYNSPLHF. CDR3 in DNA: TGCGCCAGCAGCTTGGAGCCACCGAGCTCCTATAATTCACCCCTCCACTTT.

The J gene is TRBJ1-1, the V gene TRBV9, with D possibly matching TRBD1 (6 bases). V was cut by 4 bases and J by 3 bases, with 19 bases left in between. CDR1 and CDR2 (germline): SGDLS, YYNGEE. The CDR3 extends over 16 amino acids. Here the CDR3 reads CASSPGVGEGYTEAFF. The CDR3 DNA follows: TGTGCCAGCAGCCCAGGGGTTGGGGAGGGGTACACTGAAGCTTTCTTT. The variable domain in full, with the rest retrieved from reference TRBV9 and TRBJ1-1, is DSGVTQTPKHLITATGQRVTLRCSPRSGDLSVYWYQQSLDQGLQFLIQYYNGEERAKGNILERFSAQQFPDLHSELNLSSLELGDSALYFCASSPGVGEGYTEAFFGQGTRLTVV.

The chain joins TRBV5-4 to TRBJ1-2; tentative D call: TRBD1 (6 bases). CDR1 and CDR2 from the germline V gene are SGHNT and YYREEE (reference sequence). This CDR3 contains 14 residues. Trimming took 4 bases from V and 2 from J, leaving 12 bases between them. CDR3 region: CASSVGQLNYGYTF. Written as DNA, the CDR3 is TGTGCCAGCAGCGTCGGACAGTTGAACTATGGCTACACCTTC.

V and J are TRBV7-6 and TRBJ2-3; D is undetermined. The CDR3 contains 14 residues. The ends were cut back, 1 base at V and 2 bases at J, with 7 bases in the middle. Germline V CDR1 and CDR2: SGHVS, FNYEAQ. The CDR3 region has the DNA TGTGCCAGCAGCTTAGACCTAAACACAGATACGCAGTATTTT. Amino acids: CASSLDLNTDTQYF.

This chain uses TRBV4-1 with TRBJ2-1; D unclear. This CDR3 region has 13 residues. The germline V gene encodes CDR1 MGHRA and CDR2 YSYEKL. Trimming pared 8 bases from V and 5 bases from J, leaving 13 bases between. Written as DNA, the CDR3 is TGCGCCAGCTCCACCCCCAGCCACAATGAGCAGTTCTTC. Translation: CASSTPSHNEQFF.

The J gene is TRBJ1-3, the V gene TRBV7-3, with D hard to call. The CDR3 is made up of 15 amino acids. Germline V CDR1 and CDR2: SGHTA, FQGTGA. V was shortened by 6 bases and J by 8 bases, with 20 bases between the two germline ends. CDR3 bases: TGTGCCAGCAGTCAAAACAAGGTTAGTAGATACACCATATATTTT. This encodes CASSQNKVSRYTIYF.

The rearrangement links TRBV19 to TRBJ1-1; 8 nucleotides align to TRBD1. Germline V gives CDR1 LNHDA, CDR2 SQIVND (reference sequence). This CDR3 spans 14 amino acids. V lost 2 bases and J lost 9; bases outside the gene matches: 8. The chain's CDR3 is CASSISNQGAQAFF. The CDR3 DNA follows: TGTGCCAGTAGTATATCTAACCAGGGGGCACAAGCTTTCTTT.